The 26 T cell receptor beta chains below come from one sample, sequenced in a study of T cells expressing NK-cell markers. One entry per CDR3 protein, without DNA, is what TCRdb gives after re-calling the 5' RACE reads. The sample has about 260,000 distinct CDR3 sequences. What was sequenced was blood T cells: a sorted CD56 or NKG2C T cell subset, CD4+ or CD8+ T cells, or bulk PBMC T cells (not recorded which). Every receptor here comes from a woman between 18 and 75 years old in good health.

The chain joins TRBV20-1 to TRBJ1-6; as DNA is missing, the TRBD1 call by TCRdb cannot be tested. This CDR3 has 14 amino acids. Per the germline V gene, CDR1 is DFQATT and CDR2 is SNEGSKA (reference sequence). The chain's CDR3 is CSARDDSLTSPLHF.

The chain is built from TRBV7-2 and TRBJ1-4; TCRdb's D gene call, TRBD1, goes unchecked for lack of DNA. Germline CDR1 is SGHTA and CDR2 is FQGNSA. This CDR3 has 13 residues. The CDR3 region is CASSWDGVEKLFF.

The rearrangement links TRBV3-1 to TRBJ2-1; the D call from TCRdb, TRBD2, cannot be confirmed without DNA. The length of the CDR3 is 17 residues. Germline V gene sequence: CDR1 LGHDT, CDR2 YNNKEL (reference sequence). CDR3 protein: CASSQRGGGSSYNEQFF.

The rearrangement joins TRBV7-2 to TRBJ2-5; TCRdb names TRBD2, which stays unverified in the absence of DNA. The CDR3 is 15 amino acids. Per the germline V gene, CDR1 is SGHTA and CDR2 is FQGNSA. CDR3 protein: CASSVRGTSQETQYF.

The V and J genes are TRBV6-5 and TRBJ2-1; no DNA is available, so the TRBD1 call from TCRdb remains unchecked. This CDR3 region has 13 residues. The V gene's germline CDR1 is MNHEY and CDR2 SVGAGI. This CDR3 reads CASSYLTGNEQFF.

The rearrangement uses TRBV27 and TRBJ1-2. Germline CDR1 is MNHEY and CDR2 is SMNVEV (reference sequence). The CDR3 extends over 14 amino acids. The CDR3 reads CASRPHIANYGYTF.

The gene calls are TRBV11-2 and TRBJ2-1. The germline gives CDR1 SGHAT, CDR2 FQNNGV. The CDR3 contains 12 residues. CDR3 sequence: CASSLGIGEQFF.

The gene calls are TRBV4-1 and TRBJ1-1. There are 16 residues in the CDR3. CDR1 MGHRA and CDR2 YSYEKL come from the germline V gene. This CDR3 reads CASSQEPRALNTEAFF.

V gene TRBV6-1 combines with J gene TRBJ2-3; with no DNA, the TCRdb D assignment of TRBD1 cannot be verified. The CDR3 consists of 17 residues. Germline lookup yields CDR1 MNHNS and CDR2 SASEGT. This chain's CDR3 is CASSRRGDRGGTDTQYF.

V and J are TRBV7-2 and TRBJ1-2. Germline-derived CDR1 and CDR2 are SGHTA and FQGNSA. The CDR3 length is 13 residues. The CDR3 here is CASSFPRGGGYTF.

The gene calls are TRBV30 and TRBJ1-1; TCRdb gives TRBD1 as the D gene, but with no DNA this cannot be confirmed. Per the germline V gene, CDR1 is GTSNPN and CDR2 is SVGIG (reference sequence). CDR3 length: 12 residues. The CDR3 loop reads CAWGQLNTEAFF.

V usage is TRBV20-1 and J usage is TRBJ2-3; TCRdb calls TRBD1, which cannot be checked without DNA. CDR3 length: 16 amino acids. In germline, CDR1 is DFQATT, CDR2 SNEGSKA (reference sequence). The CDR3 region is CSARVGGTVSTDTQYF.

The CDR3 sequence is CASSPTRKNTGELFF. The chain carries TRBV11-2 and TRBJ2-2; the TCRdb call, TRBD2, lacks DNA for checking. The CDR3 length is 15 residues. Per the germline V gene, CDR1 is SGHAT and CDR2 is FQNNGV. The whole variable domain, filled in from reference TRBV11-2 and TRBJ2-2, reads EAGVAQSPRYKIIEKRQSVAFWCNPISGHATLYWYQQILGQGPKLLIQFQNNGVVDDSQLPKDRFSAERLKGVDSTLKIQPAKLEDSAVYLCASSPTRKNTGELFFGEGSRLTVL.

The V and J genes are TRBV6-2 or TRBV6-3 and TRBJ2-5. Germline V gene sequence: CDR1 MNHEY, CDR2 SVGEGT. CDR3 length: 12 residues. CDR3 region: CASSLELVTQYF.

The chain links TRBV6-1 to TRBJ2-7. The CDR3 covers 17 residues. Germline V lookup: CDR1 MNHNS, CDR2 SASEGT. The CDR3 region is CASSASYNQGRAYEQYF.

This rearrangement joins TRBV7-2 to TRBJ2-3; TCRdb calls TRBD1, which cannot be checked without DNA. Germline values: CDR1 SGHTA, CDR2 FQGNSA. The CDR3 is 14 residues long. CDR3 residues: CASSSHGQGGTQYF.

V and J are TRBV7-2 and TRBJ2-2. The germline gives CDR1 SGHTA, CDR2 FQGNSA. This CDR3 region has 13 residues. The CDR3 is CASSLALRGELFF.

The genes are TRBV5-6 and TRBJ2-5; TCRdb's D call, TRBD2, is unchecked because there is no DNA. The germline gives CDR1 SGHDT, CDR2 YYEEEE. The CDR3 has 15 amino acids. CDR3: CASSSRGGLGETQYF.

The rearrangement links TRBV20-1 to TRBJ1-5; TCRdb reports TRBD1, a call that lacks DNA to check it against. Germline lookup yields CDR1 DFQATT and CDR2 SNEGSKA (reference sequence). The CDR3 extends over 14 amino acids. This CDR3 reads CSAGGGASNQPQHF.

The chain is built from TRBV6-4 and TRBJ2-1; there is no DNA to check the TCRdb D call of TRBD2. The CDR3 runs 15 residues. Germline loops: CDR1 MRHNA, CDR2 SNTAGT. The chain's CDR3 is CASSDSELGRDEQFF.

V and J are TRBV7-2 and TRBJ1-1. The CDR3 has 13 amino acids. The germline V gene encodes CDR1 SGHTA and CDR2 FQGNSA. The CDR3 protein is CASSPLGFTEAFF.

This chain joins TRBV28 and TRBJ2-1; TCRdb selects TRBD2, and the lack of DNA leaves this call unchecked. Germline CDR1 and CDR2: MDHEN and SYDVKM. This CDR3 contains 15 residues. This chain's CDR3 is CASSFILAGYNEQFF.

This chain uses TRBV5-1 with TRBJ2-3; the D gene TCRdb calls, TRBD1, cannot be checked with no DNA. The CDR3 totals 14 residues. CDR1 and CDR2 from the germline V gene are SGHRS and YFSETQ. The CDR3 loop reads CASQSGAGTDTQYF. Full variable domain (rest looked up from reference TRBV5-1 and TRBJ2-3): KAGVTQTPRYLIKTRGQQVTLSCSPISGHRSVSWYQQTPGQGLQFLFEYFSETQRNKGNFPGRFSGRQFSNSRSEMNVSTLELGDSALYLCASQSGAGTDTQYFGPGTRLTVL.

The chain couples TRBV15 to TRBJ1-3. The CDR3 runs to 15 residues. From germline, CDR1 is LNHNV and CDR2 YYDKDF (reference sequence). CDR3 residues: CATSRDRDFRNTIYF.

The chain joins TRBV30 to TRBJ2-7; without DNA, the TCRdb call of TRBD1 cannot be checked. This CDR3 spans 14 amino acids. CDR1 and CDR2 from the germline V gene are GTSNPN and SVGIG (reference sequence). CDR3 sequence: CAWSVSGLGYEQYF.

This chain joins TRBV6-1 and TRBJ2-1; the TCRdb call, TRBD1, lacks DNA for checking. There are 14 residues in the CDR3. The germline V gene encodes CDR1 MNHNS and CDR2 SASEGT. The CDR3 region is CASSTVAGGAEQFF.